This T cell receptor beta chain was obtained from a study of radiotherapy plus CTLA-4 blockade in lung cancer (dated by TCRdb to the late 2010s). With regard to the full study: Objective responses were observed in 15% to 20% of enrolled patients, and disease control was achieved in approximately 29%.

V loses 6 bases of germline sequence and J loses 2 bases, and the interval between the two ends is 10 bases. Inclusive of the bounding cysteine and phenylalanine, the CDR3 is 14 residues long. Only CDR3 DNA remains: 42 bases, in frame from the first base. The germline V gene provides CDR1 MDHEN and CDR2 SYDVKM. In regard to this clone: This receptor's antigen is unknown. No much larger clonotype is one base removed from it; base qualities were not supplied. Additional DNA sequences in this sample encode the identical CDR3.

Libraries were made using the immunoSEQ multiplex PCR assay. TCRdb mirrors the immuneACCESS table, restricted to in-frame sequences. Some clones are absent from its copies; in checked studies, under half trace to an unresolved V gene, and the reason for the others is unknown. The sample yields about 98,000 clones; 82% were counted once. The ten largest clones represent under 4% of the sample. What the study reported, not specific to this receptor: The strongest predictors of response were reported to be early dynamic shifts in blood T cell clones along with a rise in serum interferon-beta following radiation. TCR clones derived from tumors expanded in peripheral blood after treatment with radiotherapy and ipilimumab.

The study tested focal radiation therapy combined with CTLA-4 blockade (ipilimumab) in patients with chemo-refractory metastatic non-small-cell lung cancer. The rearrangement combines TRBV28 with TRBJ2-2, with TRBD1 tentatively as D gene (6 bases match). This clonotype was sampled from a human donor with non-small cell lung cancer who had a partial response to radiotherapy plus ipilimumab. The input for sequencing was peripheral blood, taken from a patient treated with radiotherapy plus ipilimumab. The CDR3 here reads CASSLTGNTGELFF. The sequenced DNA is TGTGCCAGCAGCCTGACAGGAAACACCGGGGAGCTGTTTTTT.